These T cell receptor beta chains were read from a single sample in a study of memory B cells and T cells in multiple sclerosis. Clones were read by immunoSEQ multiplex PCR, and TCRdb kept only the in-frame ones, dropping some. The top ten clones hold about 2.5% of a sample with about 15,000 clones, roughly three quarters of them seen once. Sequenced input: memory (CD45RO+) CD4+ T cells from blood. Receptors were obtained from a human donor with multiple sclerosis. Both conserved end residues are part of each CDR3. Fields, in order: D gene, V gene, J gene, clone size, CDR3 DNA, CDR3 protein. The D gene is left open where the match is weak. A clone size is listed for some rows: how often the clone was seen (once, few, many), or a class if it is expanded.

d_gene: TRBD2
v_gene: TRBV6-1
j_gene: TRBJ2-1
abundance: NA
CDR3nt: TGTGCCAGCAGTGCCACTAGCGGGAGATACAATGAGCAGTTCTTC
CDR3aa: CASSATSGRYNEQFF

d_gene: NA
v_gene: TRBV5-1
j_gene: TRBJ2-7
abundance: NA
CDR3nt: TGCGCCAGCAGCTTTCAAGGGAGCTCCTACGAGCAGTACTTC
CDR3aa: CASSFQGSSYEQYF

d_gene: NA
v_gene: TRBV5-1
j_gene: TRBJ1-2
abundance: NA
CDR3nt: TGCGCCAGCAGCTTGAGGGGGATGGGCGGCGATGGCTACACCTTC
CDR3aa: CASSLRGMGGDGYTF

d_gene: NA
v_gene: TRBV5-1
j_gene: TRBJ1-3
abundance: few
CDR3nt: TGCGCCAGCAGCTTGGACAGTGTCTCTGGAAACACCATATATTTT
CDR3aa: CASSLDSVSGNTIYF

d_gene: TRBD1
v_gene: TRBV19
j_gene: TRBJ1-2
abundance: NA
CDR3nt: TGTGCCAGTAGTATAATGGACAGGGGGAAGGGCTACACCTTC
CDR3aa: CASSIMDRGKGYTF

d_gene: NA
v_gene: TRBV29-1
j_gene: TRBJ2-7
abundance: NA
CDR3nt: TGCAGCGTTCAGTTCACAGGGGGGGCCTACGAGCAGTACTTC
CDR3aa: CSVQFTGGAYEQYF

d_gene: NA
v_gene: TRBV5-1
j_gene: TRBJ1-4
abundance: NA
CDR3nt: TGCGCCAGCAGCTTGGCTGGGGAAGGAGGCAAAAAACTGTTTTTT
CDR3aa: CASSLAGEGGKKLFF

d_gene: TRBD2
v_gene: TRBV30
j_gene: TRBJ2-5
abundance: NA
CDR3nt: TGTGCCTGGAGTAAGGGACTAGCGGGAGCGCGGGAGACCCAGTACTTC
CDR3aa: CAWSKGLAGARETQYF

d_gene: NA
v_gene: TRBV7-9
j_gene: TRBJ2-3
abundance: NA
CDR3nt: TGTGCCAGCAGCTTAGCGGTGCTAGGCACTAGCACAGATACGCAGTATTTT
CDR3aa: CASSLAVLGTSTDTQYF

d_gene: NA
v_gene: TRBV2
j_gene: TRBJ1-5
abundance: NA
CDR3nt: TGTGCCAGCAGCCTAGACGGGAATCAGCCCCAGCATTTT
CDR3aa: CASSLDGNQPQHF

d_gene: TRBD1
v_gene: TRBV27
j_gene: TRBJ1-4
abundance: NA
CDR3nt: TGTGCCAGCAGTTGGACAGGGGGAAATGAAAAACTGTTTTTT
CDR3aa: CASSWTGGNEKLFF

d_gene: NA
v_gene: TRBV6-5
j_gene: TRBJ2-1
abundance: NA
CDR3nt: TGTGCCAGCAGTTCTATCAACAATGAGCAGTTCTTC
CDR3aa: CASSSINNEQFF

d_gene: NA
v_gene: TRBV19
j_gene: TRBJ2-5
abundance: NA
CDR3nt: TGTGCCAGTAGTATAGATCTTACCAGGGTAGGTCGAGAGACCCAGTACTTC
CDR3aa: CASSIDLTRVGRETQYF

d_gene: TRBD1
v_gene: TRBV5-6
j_gene: TRBJ1-2
abundance: few
CDR3nt: TGTGCCAGCAGCTTAGGCCAGGGGGGCTATGGCTACACCTTC
CDR3aa: CASSLGQGGYGYTF

d_gene: TRBD2
v_gene: TRBV5-1
j_gene: TRBJ2-1
abundance: NA
CDR3nt: TGCGCCAGCAGCATCACTAGCGTGCAGAATGAGCAGTTCTTC
CDR3aa: CASSITSVQNEQFF

d_gene: TRBD2
v_gene: TRBV28
j_gene: TRBJ2-1
abundance: NA
CDR3nt: TGTGCCAGCAGCCCTAGCGGGAGTGGGTACAATGAGCAGTTCTTC
CDR3aa: CASSPSGSGYNEQFF

d_gene: NA
v_gene: TRBV7-8
j_gene: TRBJ2-2
abundance: NA
CDR3nt: TGTGCCAGCAGACCGACAGGAGCCGGGGAGCTGTTTTTT
CDR3aa: CASRPTGAGELFF

d_gene: TRBD1
v_gene: TRBV30
j_gene: TRBJ1-3
abundance: NA
CDR3nt: TGTGCCTGGAGTGGGGACAGATCCATATATTTT
CDR3aa: CAWSGDRSIYF

d_gene: TRBD1
v_gene: TRBV13
j_gene: TRBJ1-1
abundance: once
CDR3nt: TGTGCCAGCAGCTCCCAGGGGGCGACAAACACTGAAGCTTTCTTT
CDR3aa: CASSSQGATNTEAFF

d_gene: TRBD2
v_gene: TRBV7-2
j_gene: TRBJ2-1
abundance: NA
CDR3nt: TGTGCCAGCAGCCCGACTAGCGGGAGGTTCAATGAGCAGTTCTTC
CDR3aa: CASSPTSGRFNEQFF

d_gene: NA
v_gene: TRBV6-5
j_gene: TRBJ1-1
abundance: few
CDR3nt: TGTGCCAGCAGTCAACGAACAGGGATCTCTGAAGCTTTCTTT
CDR3aa: CASSQRTGISEAFF

d_gene: TRBD2
v_gene: TRBV5-1
j_gene: TRBJ2-2
abundance: NA
CDR3nt: TGCGCCAGCAGCCTAGCGGGGGGGCCGGGCACCGGGGAGCTGTTTTTT
CDR3aa: CASSLAGGPGTGELFF

d_gene: NA
v_gene: TRBV28
j_gene: TRBJ2-7
abundance: NA
CDR3nt: TGTGCCAGCCAAGGGGAGGACGAGCAGTACTTC
CDR3aa: CASQGEDEQYF

d_gene: TRBD2
v_gene: TRBV2
j_gene: TRBJ2-7
abundance: NA
CDR3nt: TGTGCCAGCAGAACACCGGGACTAGCGAGTGAGCAGTACTTC
CDR3aa: CASRTPGLASEQYF

d_gene: NA
v_gene: TRBV2
j_gene: TRBJ1-2
abundance: NA
CDR3nt: TGTGCCAGCACCAGTTCTAACTATGGCTACACCTTC
CDR3aa: CASTSSNYGYTF

d_gene: NA
v_gene: TRBV5-1
j_gene: TRBJ2-7
abundance: few
CDR3nt: TGCGCCAGCAGCCTAAAAACCGAGCAGTACTTC
CDR3aa: CASSLKTEQYF

d_gene: TRBD1
v_gene: TRBV2
j_gene: TRBJ2-7
abundance: NA
CDR3nt: TGTGCCAGCAGTGCCCAAAGGGACAGGGGTACCTACGAGCAGTACTTC
CDR3aa: CASSAQRDRGTYEQYF

d_gene: TRBD1
v_gene: TRBV29-1
j_gene: TRBJ1-2
abundance: NA
CDR3nt: TGCAGCGTTTATATTGGGACAGCGTATGGCTACACCTTC
CDR3aa: CSVYIGTAYGYTF

d_gene: TRBD2
v_gene: TRBV18
j_gene: TRBJ2-7
abundance: few
CDR3nt: TGTGCCAGCTCACCAAAGTGGACTAGCGGGGGTCTATCCTACGAGCAGTACTTC
CDR3aa: CASSPKWTSGGLSYEQYF

d_gene: TRBD2
v_gene: TRBV30
j_gene: TRBJ2-3
abundance: NA
CDR3nt: TGTGCCTGGAGTGTATGGCGGACTAGCGGGAGTCGCACAGATACGCAGTATTTT
CDR3aa: CAWSVWRTSGSRTDTQYF

d_gene: TRBD1
v_gene: TRBV2
j_gene: TRBJ2-7
abundance: NA
CDR3nt: TGTGCCAGCGGACAGGGCCCCTCCTACGAGCAGTACTTC
CDR3aa: CASGQGPSYEQYF

d_gene: NA
v_gene: TRBV6-1
j_gene: TRBJ1-1
abundance: once
CDR3nt: TGTGCCAGCAGAACTACCCGATCGAACACTGAAGCTTTCTTT
CDR3aa: CASRTTRSNTEAFF

d_gene: NA
v_gene: TRBV2
j_gene: TRBJ2-7
abundance: NA
CDR3nt: TGTGCCAGCATAGGAGGGACCTACGAGCAGTACTTC
CDR3aa: CASIGGTYEQYF

d_gene: NA
v_gene: TRBV15
j_gene: TRBJ1-5
abundance: NA
CDR3nt: TGTGCCACCAGCAGAGGCCGGACAGTTCAGCCCCAGCATTTT
CDR3aa: CATSRGRTVQPQHF

d_gene: TRBD1
v_gene: TRBV6-6
j_gene: TRBJ2-3
abundance: few
CDR3nt: TGTGCCATCGAAGGGACAGGGACTGGGTATACGCAGTATTTT
CDR3aa: CAIEGTGTGYTQYF